This TCR beta chain emerged from a study of CD8 T cells in ankylosing spondylitis. General study points: About eight highly homologous variants made up a TCR beta motif that seemed to typify ankylosing spondylitis blood. Clones tied to disease were said to be significantly enriched in matched ankylosing spondylitis synovial fluid. Certain motif variants had earlier appeared in reactive arthritis synovial fluid and blood. Within peripheral blood, clones linked to disease were CD8+ and relatively rare.

Quantitative barcoded 5'-RACE was used to prepare TCR beta libraries. MiXCR was run by TCRdb on the 5' RACE reads, yielding one entry per CDR3 protein. The table lists 200,000 to 250,000 distinct CDR3 sequences, 15% to 20% of them singletons. Trimming removed 0 bases from V and 3 bases from J, with 6 bases in between. From germline, CDR1 is MNHEY and CDR2 SMNVEV (reference sequence). The CDR3 totals 14 residues. Remarks on this clonotype: Antigen specificity is unknown.

The J gene is TRBJ1-3, the V gene TRBV27; D uncertain. Material for sequencing was blood, either unsorted or a sorted T cell fraction (not recorded which). The receptor's source is a male donor with ankylosing spondylitis. The CDR3 is CASSLSGVGNTIYF. The DNA for the CDR3 is TGTGCCAGCAGTTTATCTGGGGTTGGAAACACCATATATTTT.